Shown below are 15 T cell receptor beta chains from a single sample sequenced in a study of CD8 T cells in ankylosing spondylitis. TCRdb reprocessed the 5' RACE reads via MiXCR and lists one record per CDR3 protein. Of 300,000 to 400,000 distinct CDR3 sequences listed, about 20% were seen once; the top ten hold roughly 13%. The material sequenced was blood, either unsorted or a sorted T cell fraction (not recorded which). The receptor set was obtained from a male donor with ankylosing spondylitis or in good health (not recorded which).

This clonotype was picked up many times. This chain links TRBV4-2 with TRBJ2-7; D not certain. V was cut by 0 bases and J by 2 bases, with 5 bases left in between. Germline loops: CDR1 LGHNA, CDR2 YNFKEQ. The CDR3 has 13 residues. CDR3 nucleotides: TGTGCCAGCAGCCAAGATAGAACCTACGAGCAGTACTTC. Protein product: CASSQDRTYEQYF.

This clonotype was seen at least ten times. The rearrangement joins TRBV5-5 to TRBJ2-1, with 7 bases fitting TRBD2. This CDR3 comprises 14 residues. Unmatched junction bases numbered 9, after V lost 4 bases and J lost 8 bases. CDR1 and CDR2 (germline): SGHKS, YYEKEE (reference sequence). CDR3 nucleotide sequence: TGTGCCAGCAGCACCGGACTAGGTCGGGATGAGCAGTTCTTC. Its translation is CASSTGLGRDEQFF. The full variable domain, rest sourced from reference TRBV5-5 and TRBJ2-1, is DAGVTQSPTHLIKTRGQQVTLRCSPISGHKSVSWYQQVLGQGPQFIFQYYEKEERGRGNFPDRFSARQFPNYSSELNVNALLLGDSALYLCASSTGLGRDEQFFGPGTRLTVL.

There are a few counts of this clonotype. V and J are TRBV27 and TRBJ1-2; perhaps TRBD1 as D (5 bases). CDR3 length: 12 amino acids. Germline assignment: CDR1 MNHEY and CDR2 SMNVEV (reference sequence). The germline V and J ends were trimmed by 8 bases and 3 bases, with 10 bases remaining between them. The CDR3 protein is CASSGRYYGYTF. The CDR3 nucleotides read TGTGCCAGCTCGGGACGGTACTATGGCTACACCTTC.

The chain uses TRBV12-3 or TRBV12-4 and TRBJ2-7; TRBD2 agrees at 8 bases. The CDR3 contains 14 residues. V shed 6 bases and J 3 bases; nucleotides not matched to a gene: 7. The CDR3 sequence: CASSPGGASYEQYF. The CDR3 region has the DNA TGTGCCAGCAGCCCCGGGGGGGCGAGCTACGAGCAGTACTTC.

The J gene is TRBJ1-3, the V gene TRBV3-1; D is undetermined. Trimming removed 0 bases from V and 0 bases from J, with 18 bases in between. This CDR3 is built from 19 residues. Germline CDR1 and CDR2: LGHDT and YNNKEL (reference sequence). CDR3 loop: CASSQDGGMGTHSGNTIYF. The CDR3 DNA reads TGTGCCAGCAGCCAAGATGGCGGGATGGGCACTCACTCTGGAAACACCATATATTTT. The variable domain in full, completed from reference TRBV3-1 and TRBJ1-3, reads DTAVSQTPKYLVTQMGNDKSIKCEQNLGHDTMYWYKQDSKKFLKIMFSYNNKELIINETVPNRFSPKSPDKAHLNLHINSLELGDSAVYFCASSQDGGMGTHSGNTIYFGEGSWLTVV.

This sequence joins TRBV29-1 and TRBJ2-5; D might be TRBD2 (6 bases). The CDR3 has 17 residues. Germline lookup yields CDR1 SQVTM and CDR2 ANQGSEA. V was pared by 4 bases and J by 2 bases, with 23 bases between. CDR3 sequence: CSVVRRGTDVGQETQYF. Written as DNA, the CDR3 is TGCAGCGTTGTACGTCGGGGGACCGACGTGGGACAAGAGACCCAGTACTTC.

The chain joins TRBV7-6 to TRBJ2-7; 9 bases map to TRBD1. The CDR3 has 16 residues. V shed 5 bases and J 1 base; nucleotides not matched to a gene: 9. CDR1 is SGHVS, CDR2 FNYEAQ, per germline. The CDR3 reads CASSTSPGQGSYEQYF. The DNA for the CDR3 is TGTGCCAGCAGCACTTCACCGGGACAGGGTTCCTACGAGCAGTACTTC.

The rearrangement uses TRBV25-1 and TRBJ2-7, with D tentatively TRBD2 (7 bases). V lost 6 bases, J lost 5 bases, and 14 bases lay in between. The germline CDR1 and CDR2 sequences are MGHDK and SYGVNS. This CDR3 is 13 amino acids long. The CDR3 sequence: CASRVGGAHEQYF. CDR3 DNA sequence: TGTGCCAGCAGGGTAGGGGGGGCCCACGAGCAGTACTTC.

A few counts support this clonotype. The rearrangement joins TRBV12-3 or TRBV12-4 to TRBJ2-1, with D tentatively TRBD1 (6 bases). V was shortened by 5 bases and J by 6 bases, with 14 bases between the two germline ends. This CDR3 spans 14 amino acids. The CDR3 loop reads CASSPWDMPNEQFF. The CDR3 nucleotides read TGTGCCAGCAGTCCGTGGGACATGCCCAATGAGCAGTTCTTC.

J is TRBJ2-1 and V is TRBV5-6; D remains unclear. Trimming took 3 bases from V and 8 from J, leaving 9 bases between them. Germline V gene data show CDR1 as SGHDT and CDR2 as YYEEEE. This CDR3 region has 12 residues. The CDR3 DNA is TGTGCCAGCAGCTCCGATCGGGATGAGCAGTTCTTC. Its translation is CASSSDRDEQFF.

This clonotype has a handful of counts. The rearrangement links TRBV6-5 to TRBJ2-7; D call uncertain. The CDR3 sequence is 12 residues long. Germline values: CDR1 MNHEY, CDR2 SVGAGI. V gave up 5 bases and J gave up 4 bases, with 9 bases separating them. CDR3 sequence: CASSPTHYEQYF. CDR3 DNA: TGTGCCAGCAGTCCCACGCATTACGAGCAGTACTTC.

The chain joins TRBV27 to TRBJ2-3; D assignment may be TRBD1 or TRBD2 (5 bases each). Germline CDR1 is MNHEY and CDR2 is SMNVEV (reference sequence). This CDR3 region has 18 residues. Trimming pared 3 bases from V and 6 bases from J, leaving 25 bases between. CDR3 sequence reads: CASSFDYPLAGASDTQYF. The CDR3 coding sequence is TGTGCCAGCAGTTTCGACTACCCCTTAGCTGGGGCTTCGGATACGCAGTATTTT.

This clonotype occurred a few times. The chain employs TRBV11-1 and TRBJ2-1, with D uncertain. Germline CDR1 SGHAT, CDR2 FQDESV (reference sequence). V was cut by 0 bases and J by 1 base, with 7 bases left in between. This CDR3 is built from 15 residues. The DNA for the CDR3 is TGTGCCAGCAGCTTAGCGCCCCTTTCCTACAATGAGCAGTTCTTC. It is translated as CASSLAPLSYNEQFF.

In its sample, this clonotype was seen a few times. This chain uses TRBV6-5 with TRBJ2-7; possible D gene TRBD2, 6 bases. V was shortened by 5 bases and J by 2 bases, with 13 bases between the two germline ends. From germline, CDR1 is MNHEY and CDR2 SVGAGI. CDR3 length: 14 residues. The CDR3 here is CASSTLAAAYEQYF. DNA for the CDR3: TGTGCCAGCAGTACTTTAGCGGCGGCCTACGAGCAGTACTTC.

The chain is built from TRBV11-2 and TRBJ2-2, with 8 bases identical to TRBD1. The trim removed 1 base at V and 6 bases at J, leaving 7 bases unmatched. CDR3 length: 16 residues. The V gene's germline CDR1 is SGHAT and CDR2 FQNNGV. The CDR3, as DNA: TGTGCCAGCAGCTTAGTATCTGAACAGGGGGCCGGGGAGCTGTTTTTT. Protein: CASSLVSEQGAGELFF.